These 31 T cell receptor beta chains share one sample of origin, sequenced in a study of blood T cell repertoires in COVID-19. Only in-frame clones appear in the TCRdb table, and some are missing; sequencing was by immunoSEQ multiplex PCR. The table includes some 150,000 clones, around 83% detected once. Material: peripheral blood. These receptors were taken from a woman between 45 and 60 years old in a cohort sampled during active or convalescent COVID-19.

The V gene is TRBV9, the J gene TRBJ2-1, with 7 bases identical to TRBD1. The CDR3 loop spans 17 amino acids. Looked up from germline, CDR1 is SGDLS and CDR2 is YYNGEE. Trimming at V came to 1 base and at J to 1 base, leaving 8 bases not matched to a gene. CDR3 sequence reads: CASSVSAGRGSYNEQFF. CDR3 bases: TGTGCCAGCAGCGTAAGTGCGGGCAGGGGGTCCTACAATGAGCAGTTCTTC.

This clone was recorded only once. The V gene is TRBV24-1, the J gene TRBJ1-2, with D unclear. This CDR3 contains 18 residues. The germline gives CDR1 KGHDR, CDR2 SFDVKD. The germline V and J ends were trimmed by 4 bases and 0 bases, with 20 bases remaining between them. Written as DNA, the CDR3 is TGTGCCACCAGTGACCCCAACCCTCCGTCAGAAGCTAACTATGGCTACACCTTC. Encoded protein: CATSDPNPPSEANYGYTF.

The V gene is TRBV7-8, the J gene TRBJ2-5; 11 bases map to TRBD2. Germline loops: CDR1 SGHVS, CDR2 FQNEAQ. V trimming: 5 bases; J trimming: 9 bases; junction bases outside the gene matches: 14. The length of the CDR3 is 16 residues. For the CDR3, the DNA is TGTGCCAGCAGCCCCCTTAACGCTCCTAGCGGGGGGTCCCAGTACTTC. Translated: CASSPLNAPSGGSQYF. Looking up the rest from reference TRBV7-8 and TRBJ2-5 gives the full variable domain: GAGVSQSPRYKVAKRGQDVALRCDPISGHVSLFWYQQALGQGPEFLTYFQNEAQLDKSGLPSDRFFAERPEGSVSTLKIQRTQQEDSAVYLCASSPLNAPSGGSQYFGPGTRLLVL.

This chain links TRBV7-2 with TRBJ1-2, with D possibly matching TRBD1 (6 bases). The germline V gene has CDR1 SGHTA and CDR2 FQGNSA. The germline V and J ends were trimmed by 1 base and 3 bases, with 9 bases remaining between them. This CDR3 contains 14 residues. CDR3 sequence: CASSLDRTDYGYTF. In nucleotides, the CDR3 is TGTGCCAGCAGCTTAGACCGGACAGACTATGGCTACACCTTC.

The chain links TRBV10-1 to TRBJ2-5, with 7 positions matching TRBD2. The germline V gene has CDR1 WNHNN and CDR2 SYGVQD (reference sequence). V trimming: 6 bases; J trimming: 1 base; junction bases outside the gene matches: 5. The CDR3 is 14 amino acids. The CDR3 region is CASRVLAGQETQYF. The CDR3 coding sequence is TGCGCCAGCAGGGTATTAGCGGGCCAAGAGACCCAGTACTTC.

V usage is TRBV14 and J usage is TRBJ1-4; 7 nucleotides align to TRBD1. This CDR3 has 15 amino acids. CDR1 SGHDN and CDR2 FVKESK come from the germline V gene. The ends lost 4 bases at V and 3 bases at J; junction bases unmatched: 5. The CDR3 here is CASSRSTGSNEKLFF. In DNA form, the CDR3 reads TGTGCCAGCAGCCGCTCGACAGGGTCTAATGAAAAACTGTTTTTT.

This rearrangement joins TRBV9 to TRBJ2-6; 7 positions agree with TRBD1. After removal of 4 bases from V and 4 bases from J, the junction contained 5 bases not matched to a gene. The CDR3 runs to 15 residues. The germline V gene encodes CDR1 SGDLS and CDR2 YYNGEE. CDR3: CASSLQGYGANVLTF. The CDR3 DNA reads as TGTGCCAGCAGCTTACAGGGGTACGGGGCCAACGTCCTGACTTTC.

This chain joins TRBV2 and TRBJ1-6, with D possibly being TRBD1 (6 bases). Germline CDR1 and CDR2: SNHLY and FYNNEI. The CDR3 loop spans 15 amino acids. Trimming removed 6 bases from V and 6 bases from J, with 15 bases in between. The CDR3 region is CASRGGPESNSPLHF. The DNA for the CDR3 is TGTGCCAGCAGGGGGGGGCCCGAGTCTAATTCACCCCTCCACTTT.

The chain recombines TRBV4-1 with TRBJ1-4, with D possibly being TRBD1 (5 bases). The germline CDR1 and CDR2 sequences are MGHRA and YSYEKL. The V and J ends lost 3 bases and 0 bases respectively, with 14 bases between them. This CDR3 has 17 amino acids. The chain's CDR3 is CASSHRAAQATNEKLFF. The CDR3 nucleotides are TGCGCCAGCAGCCACCGGGCGGCACAGGCAACTAATGAAAAACTGTTTTTT.

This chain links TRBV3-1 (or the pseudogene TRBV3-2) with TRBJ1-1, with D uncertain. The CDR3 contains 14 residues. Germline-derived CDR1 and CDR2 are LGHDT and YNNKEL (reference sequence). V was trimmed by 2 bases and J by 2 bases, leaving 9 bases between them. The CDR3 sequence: CASSQQLLNTEAFF. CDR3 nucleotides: TGTGCCAGCAGCCAACAACTCCTTAACACTGAAGCTTTCTTT.

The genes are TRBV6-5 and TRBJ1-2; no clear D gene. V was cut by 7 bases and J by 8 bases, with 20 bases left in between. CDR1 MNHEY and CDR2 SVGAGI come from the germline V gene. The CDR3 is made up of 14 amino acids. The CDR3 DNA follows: TGTGCCAGCACTTTTCGGACGAGAGGGCACGGCTACACCTTC. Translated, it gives CASTFRTRGHGYTF.

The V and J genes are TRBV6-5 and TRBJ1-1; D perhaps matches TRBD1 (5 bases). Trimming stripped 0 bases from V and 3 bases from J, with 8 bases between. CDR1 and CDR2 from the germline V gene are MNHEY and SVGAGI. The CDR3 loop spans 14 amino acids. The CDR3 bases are TGTGCCAGCAGTTACTCCCTCAGGGACACTGAAGCTTTCTTT. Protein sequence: CASSYSLRDTEAFF.

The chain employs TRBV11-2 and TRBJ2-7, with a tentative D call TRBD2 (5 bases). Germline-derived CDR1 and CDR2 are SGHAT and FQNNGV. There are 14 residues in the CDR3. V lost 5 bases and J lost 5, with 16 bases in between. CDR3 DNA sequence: TGTGCCAGCAGCCCAGTCCGAGGGTACCACGAGCAGTACTTC. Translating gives CASSPVRGYHEQYF.

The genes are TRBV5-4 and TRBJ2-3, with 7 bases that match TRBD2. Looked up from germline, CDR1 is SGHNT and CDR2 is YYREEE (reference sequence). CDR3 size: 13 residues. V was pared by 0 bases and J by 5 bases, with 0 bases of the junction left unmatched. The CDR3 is CASSLGGRDTQYF. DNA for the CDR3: TGTGCCAGCAGCTTGGGCGGGAGAGATACGCAGTATTTT.

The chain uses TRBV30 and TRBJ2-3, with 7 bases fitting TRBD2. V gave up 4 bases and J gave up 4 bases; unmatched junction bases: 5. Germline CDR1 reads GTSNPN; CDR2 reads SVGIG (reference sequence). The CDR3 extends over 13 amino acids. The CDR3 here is CAWTKRGSDTQYF. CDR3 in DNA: TGTGCCTGGACAAAGCGGGGTTCAGATACGCAGTATTTT.

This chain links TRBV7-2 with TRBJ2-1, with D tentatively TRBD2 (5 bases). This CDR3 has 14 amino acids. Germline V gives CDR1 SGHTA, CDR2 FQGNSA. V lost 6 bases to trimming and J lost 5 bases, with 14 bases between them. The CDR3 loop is CASRKTEAHNEQFF. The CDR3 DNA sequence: TGTGCCAGCAGAAAGACGGAGGCCCACAATGAGCAGTTCTTC. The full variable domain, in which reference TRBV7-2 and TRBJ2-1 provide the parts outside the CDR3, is GAGVSQSPSNKVTEKGKDVELRCDPISGHTALYWYRQSLGQGLEFLIYFQGNSAPDKSGLPSDRFSAERTGGSVSTLTIQRTQQEDSAVYLCASRKTEAHNEQFFGPGTRLTVL.

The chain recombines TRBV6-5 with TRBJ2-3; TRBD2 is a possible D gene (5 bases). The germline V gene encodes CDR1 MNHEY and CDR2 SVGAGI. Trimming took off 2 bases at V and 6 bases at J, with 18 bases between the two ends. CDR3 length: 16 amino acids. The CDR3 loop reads CASSYRILAPTDTQYF. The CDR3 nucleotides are TGTGCCAGCAGTTACAGAATCCTAGCCCCAACCGATACGCAGTATTTT.

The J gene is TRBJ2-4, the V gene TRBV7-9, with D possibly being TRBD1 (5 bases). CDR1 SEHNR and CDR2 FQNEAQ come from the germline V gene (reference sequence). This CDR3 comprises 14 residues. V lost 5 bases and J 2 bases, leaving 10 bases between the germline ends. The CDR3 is CASSPQGTKNIQYF. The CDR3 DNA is TGTGCCAGCAGCCCCCAGGGAACCAAAAACATTCAGTACTTC.

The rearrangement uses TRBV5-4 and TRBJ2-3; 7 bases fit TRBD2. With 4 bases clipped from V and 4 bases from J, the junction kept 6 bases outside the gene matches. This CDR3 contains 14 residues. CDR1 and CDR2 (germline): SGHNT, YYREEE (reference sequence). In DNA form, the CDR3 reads TGTGCCAGCAGCGTGCCGGGGGGACCAGATACGCAGTATTTT. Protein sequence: CASSVPGGPDTQYF.

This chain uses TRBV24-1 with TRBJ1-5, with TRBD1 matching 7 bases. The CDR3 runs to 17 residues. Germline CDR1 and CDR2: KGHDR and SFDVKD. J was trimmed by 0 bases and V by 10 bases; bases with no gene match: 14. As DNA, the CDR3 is TGTGCCACAAAACAAACAGGGGCCCCGTATAGCAATCAGCCCCAGCATTTT. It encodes CATKQTGAPYSNQPQHF.

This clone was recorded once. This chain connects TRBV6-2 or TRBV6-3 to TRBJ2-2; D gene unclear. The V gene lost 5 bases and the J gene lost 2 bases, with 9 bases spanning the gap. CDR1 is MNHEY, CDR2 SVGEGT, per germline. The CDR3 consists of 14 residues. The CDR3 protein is CASSRLLNTGELFF. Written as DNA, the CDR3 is TGTGCCAGCAGTCGACTGCTCAACACCGGGGAGCTGTTTTTT.

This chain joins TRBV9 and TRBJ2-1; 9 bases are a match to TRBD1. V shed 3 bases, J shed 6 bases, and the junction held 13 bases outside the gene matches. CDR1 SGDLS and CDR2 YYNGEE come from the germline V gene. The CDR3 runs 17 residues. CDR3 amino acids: CASSAYLPGQGINEQFF. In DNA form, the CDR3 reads TGTGCCAGCAGCGCCTATCTCCCGGGACAGGGAATCAATGAGCAGTTCTTC.

The CDR3 loop is CASSQDGSPYRGWRNEQFF. Here the CDR3 DNA reads TGCGCCAGCAGCCAAGATGGGTCCCCTTACAGGGGCTGGCGCAATGAGCAGTTCTTC. The rearrangement links TRBV4-1 to TRBJ2-1, with TRBD1 matching over 7 bases. This CDR3 contains 19 residues. Germline loops: CDR1 MGHRA, CDR2 YSYEKL. V shed 0 bases, J shed 6 bases, and the junction held 17 bases outside the gene matches.

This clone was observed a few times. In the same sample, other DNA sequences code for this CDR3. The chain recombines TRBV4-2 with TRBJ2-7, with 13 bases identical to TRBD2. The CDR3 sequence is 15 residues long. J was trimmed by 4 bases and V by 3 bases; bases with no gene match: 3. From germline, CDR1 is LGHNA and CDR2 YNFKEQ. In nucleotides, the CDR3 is TGTGCCAGCAGCCAGGGACTAGCGGGGAGTTACGAGCAGTACTTC. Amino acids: CASSQGLAGSYEQYF.

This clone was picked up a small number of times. CDR3 coding DNA: TGTGCCATCAGTGAGTCCCCCTCCAACACTGAAGCTTTCTTT. Amino acid sequence: CAISESPSNTEAFF. The chain is built from TRBV10-3 and TRBJ1-1; no firm D call. The length of the CDR3 is 14 residues. CDR1 ENHRY and CDR2 SYGVKD come from the germline V gene. The V end was cut by 0 bases, the J end by 2 bases, with 7 bases between.

The CDR3 here is CASKRQGAEAFF. CDR3 DNA: TGTGCCAGCAAAAGACAGGGCGCTGAAGCTTTCTTT. The gene calls are TRBV6-5 and TRBJ1-1; 7 bases align to TRBD1. The CDR3 is 12 amino acids. Germline trimming cut 7 bases from V and 6 bases from J; bases unmatched to any gene: 5. CDR1 is MNHEY, CDR2 SVGAGI, per germline.

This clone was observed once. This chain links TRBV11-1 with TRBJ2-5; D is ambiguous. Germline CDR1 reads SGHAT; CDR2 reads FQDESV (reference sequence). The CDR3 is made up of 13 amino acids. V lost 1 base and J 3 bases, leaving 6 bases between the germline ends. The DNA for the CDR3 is TGTGCCAGCAGCTTAGACGGAGAAGAGACCCAGTACTTC. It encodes CASSLDGEETQYF.

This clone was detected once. In nucleotides, the CDR3 is TGTGCCAGCAGCTTGGTACCAGGGGGCAATCAGCCCCAGCATTTT. Protein: CASSLVPGGNQPQHF. J is TRBJ1-5 and V is TRBV5-8, with D possibly being TRBD1 (6 bases). Germline V gene lookup returns CDR1 SGHTS and CDR2 YDEGEE. This CDR3 contains 15 residues. The ends were cut back, 0 bases at V and 2 bases at J, with 9 bases in the middle.

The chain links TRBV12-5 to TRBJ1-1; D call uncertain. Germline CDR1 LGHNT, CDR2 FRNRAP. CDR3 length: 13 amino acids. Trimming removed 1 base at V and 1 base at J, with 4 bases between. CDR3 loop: CASGLGANTEAFF. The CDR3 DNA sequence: TGTGCTAGTGGTTTGGGGGCGAACACTGAAGCTTTCTTT.

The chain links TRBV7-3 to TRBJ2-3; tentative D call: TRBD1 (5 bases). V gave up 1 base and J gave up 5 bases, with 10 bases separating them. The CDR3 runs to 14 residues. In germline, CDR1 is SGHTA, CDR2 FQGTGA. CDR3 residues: CASSLMGPRDTQYF. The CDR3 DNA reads TGTGCCAGCAGCTTAATGGGGCCCAGAGATACGCAGTATTTT. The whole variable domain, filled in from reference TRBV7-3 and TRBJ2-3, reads GAGVSQTPSNKVTEKGKYVELRCDPISGHTALYWYRQSLGQGPEFLIYFQGTGAADDSGLPNDRFFAVRPEGSVSTLKIQRTERGDSAVYLCASSLMGPRDTQYFGPGTRLTVL.

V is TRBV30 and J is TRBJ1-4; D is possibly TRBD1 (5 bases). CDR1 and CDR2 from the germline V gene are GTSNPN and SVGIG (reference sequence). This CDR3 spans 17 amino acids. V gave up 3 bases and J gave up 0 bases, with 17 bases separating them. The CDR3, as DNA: TGTGCCTGGAGCCTACCAGGACACCCAGCAACTAATGAAAAACTGTTTTTT. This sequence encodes CAWSLPGHPATNEKLFF.